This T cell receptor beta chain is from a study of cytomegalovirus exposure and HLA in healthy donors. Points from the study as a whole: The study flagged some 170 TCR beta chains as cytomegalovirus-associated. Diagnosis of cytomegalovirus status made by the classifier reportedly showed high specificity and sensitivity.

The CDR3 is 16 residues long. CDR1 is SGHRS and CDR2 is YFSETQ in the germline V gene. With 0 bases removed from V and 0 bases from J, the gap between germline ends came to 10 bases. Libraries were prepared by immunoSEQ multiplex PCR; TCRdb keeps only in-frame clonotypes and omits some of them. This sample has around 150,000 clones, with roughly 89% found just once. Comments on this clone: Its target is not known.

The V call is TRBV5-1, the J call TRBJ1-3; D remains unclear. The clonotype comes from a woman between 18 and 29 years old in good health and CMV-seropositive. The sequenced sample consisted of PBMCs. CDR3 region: CASSLAAGRSGNTIYF. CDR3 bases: TGCGCCAGCAGCTTGGCGGCAGGCCGCTCTGGAAACACCATATATTTT. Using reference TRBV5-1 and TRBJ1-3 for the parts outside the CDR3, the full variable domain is KAGVTQTPRYLIKTRGQQVTLSCSPISGHRSVSWYQQTPGQGLQFLFEYFSETQRNKGNFPGRFSGRQFSNSRSEMNVSTLELGDSALYLCASSLAAGRSGNTIYFGEGSWLTVV.